A single sample gave rise to the 32 T cell receptor beta chains below, sequenced in a study of cytomegalovirus exposure and HLA in healthy donors. The PCR used 60 Vbeta and 13 Jbeta primers. Only in-frame clones appear in the TCRdb table, and some are missing; sequencing was by immunoSEQ multiplex PCR. The sample shows roughly 170,000 clones, about 80% of them seen only once. Sequenced input: PBMCs. Receptors originate from a woman in her 30s in good health and CMV-seronegative.

The chain combines TRBV7-2 with TRBJ2-3, with 7 nucleotides matching TRBD2. Trimming took 2 bases from V and 0 from J; bases not matched to a gene: 5. This CDR3 contains 16 residues. Per germline, CDR1 SGHTA and CDR2 FQGNSA. The CDR3 DNA is TGTGCCAGCAGCTTAATCGCGGGGGAGAGCACAGATACGCAGTATTTT. Its protein product is CASSLIAGESTDTQYF.

The genes are TRBV27 and TRBJ2-7; the match to TRBD1 covers 8 bases. The germline CDR1 and CDR2 sequences are MNHEY and SMNVEV (reference sequence). The CDR3 has 15 amino acids. Trimming at V came to 7 bases and at J to 1 base, leaving 9 bases not matched to a gene. The CDR3 loop is CASNRQGARSYEQYF. The CDR3 coding sequence is TGTGCCAGCAACCGCCAGGGGGCAAGGTCCTACGAGCAGTACTTC.

The chain has TRBV7-2 and TRBJ2-7; perhaps TRBD2 as D (5 bases). Deletions cut 4 bases from V and 3 bases from J, with 16 bases between. The CDR3 has 15 amino acids. The germline V gene has CDR1 SGHTA and CDR2 FQGNSA. In DNA, the CDR3 is TGTGCCAGCAGCTCTCCGGGGATAGGGAGCTACGAGCAGTACTTC. Its translation: CASSSPGIGSYEQYF.

V gene TRBV5-6 combines with J gene TRBJ2-7, with 7 bases lining up with TRBD2. The CDR3 is 15 amino acids. Germline CDR1 reads SGHDT; CDR2 reads YYEEEE. Unmatched junction bases numbered 9, after V lost 3 bases and J lost 3 bases. The CDR3 nucleotides read TGTGCCAGCAGCTATCGGGACCGGGGGGTCTACGAGCAGTACTTC. It specifies CASSYRDRGVYEQYF. The full variable domain, with the rest looked up from reference TRBV5-6 and TRBJ2-7, is DAGVTQSPTHLIKTRGQQVTLRCSPKSGHDTVSWYQQALGQGPQFIFQYYEEEERQRGNFPDRFSGHQFPNYSSELNVNALLLGDSALYLCASSYRDRGVYEQYFGPGTRLTVT.

The V and J genes are TRBV7-2 and TRBJ1-2; D is possibly TRBD1 (6 bases). CDR3 size: 15 residues. In germline, CDR1 is SGHTA, CDR2 FQGNSA. Deletions cut 4 bases from V and 4 bases from J, with 16 bases between. The CDR3 coding sequence is TGTGCCAGCAGCTCACCTGAACAGGGTAGCTATGGCTACACCTTC. This encodes CASSSPEQGSYGYTF.

V is TRBV5-1 and J is TRBJ2-3, with D unclear. The CDR3 is 16 amino acids. The V end lost 0 bases, the J end lost 0 bases, and 11 bases lay between the germline ends. CDR1 and CDR2 (germline): SGHRS, YFSETQ. Written as DNA, the CDR3 is TGCGCCAGCAGCTTGGGATATACAGCTAGCACAGATACGCAGTATTTT. Translated, it gives CASSLGYTASTDTQYF.

This clone appeared a single time. As DNA, the CDR3 is TGTGCCAGCAGCTCCGGGACAGGGGTTCAGCCCCAGCATTTT. It is translated as CASSSGTGVQPQHF. The chain combines TRBV7-2 with TRBJ1-5; 10 positions agree with TRBD1. The CDR3 runs 14 residues. Germline V gene sequence: CDR1 SGHTA, CDR2 FQGNSA. J gave up 6 bases and V 4 bases, and 3 bases lay outside the gene matches.

The rearrangement links TRBV27 to TRBJ2-7; 7 bases are a match to TRBD2. The germline CDR1 and CDR2 sequences are MNHEY and SMNVEV (reference sequence). The CDR3 spans 13 residues. V gave up 10 bases and J gave up 6 bases; unmatched junction bases: 12. The CDR3 DNA reads as TGTGCCACCGGAGTTGGGGGGGTAGGCGAGCAGTACTTC. Translation: CATGVGGVGEQYF.

The CDR3 sequence is CASSLGRGAYYNEQFF. CDR3 bases: TGCGCCAGCAGTTTGGGGCGGGGGGCCTACTACAATGAGCAGTTCTTC. The rearrangement links TRBV10-2 to TRBJ2-1; 8 nucleotides match TRBD2. Germline loops: CDR1 WSHSY, CDR2 SAAADI. This CDR3 contains 16 residues. The trim removed 5 bases at V and 3 bases at J, leaving 9 bases unmatched.

The chain uses TRBV9 and TRBJ1-5; 7 bases map to TRBD1. V trimming: 2 bases; J trimming: 1 base; junction bases outside the gene matches: 3. The CDR3 is 15 residues long. Germline values: CDR1 SGDLS, CDR2 YYNGEE. The CDR3 DNA is TGTGCCAGCAGCGTGGGGACAGAGAGCAATCAGCCCCAGCATTTT. It yields the protein CASSVGTESNQPQHF.

V gene TRBV27 combines with J gene TRBJ1-1; D is possibly TRBD1 (5 bases). V gave up 8 bases and J gave up 1 base, with 17 bases separating them. Germline-derived CDR1 and CDR2 are MNHEY and SMNVEV (reference sequence). The CDR3 consists of 15 residues. This CDR3 is CASVGRDFENTEAFF. Written as DNA, the CDR3 is TGTGCCAGCGTCGGGAGGGACTTCGAGAACACTGAAGCTTTCTTT.

This clone was picked up one time. The rearrangement uses TRBV18 and TRBJ1-6; no clear D gene. Trimming left V 6 bases short and J 0 bases short, with 9 bases between. The germline gives CDR1 KGHSH, CDR2 LQKENI. The CDR3 covers 15 residues. CDR3 bases: TGTGCCAGCTCGTTACTTAGCTCCTATAATTCACCCCTCCACTTT. Amino acids: CASSLLSSYNSPLHF. The complete variable domain, with remaining parts taken from reference TRBV18 and TRBJ1-6, reads NAGVMQNPRHLVRRRGQEARLRCSPMKGHSHVYWYRQLPEEGLKFMVYLQKENIIDESGMPKERFSAEFPKEGPSILRIQQVVRGDSAAYFCASSLLSSYNSPLHFGNGTRLTVT.

This chain uses TRBV25-1 with TRBJ1-3, with 8 bases fitting TRBD1. In germline, CDR1 is MGHDK, CDR2 SYGVNS. The CDR3 has 14 residues. Losses at the gene ends were 6 bases for V and 2 bases for J; bases not matched to a gene: 3. The CDR3 region has the DNA TGTGCCAGCAGCCGGACAGGGCCTGGAAACACCATATATTTT. It codes for CASSRTGPGNTIYF.

V usage is TRBV6-1 and J usage is TRBJ1-5; D ambiguous. The CDR3 sequence is 16 residues long. Trimming removed 1 base at V and 5 bases at J, with 15 bases between. Germline CDR1 is MNHNS and CDR2 is SASEGT. The CDR3 coding sequence is TGTGCCAGCAGTGAAGGGACTGCTGGGAACCATCAGCCCCAGCATTTT. Its translation is CASSEGTAGNHQPQHF.

This clone was seen only a few times. The rearrangement links TRBV11-2 to TRBJ2-7, with TRBD2 matching 7 bases. The germline gives CDR1 SGHAT, CDR2 FQNNGV. V shed 2 bases and J 2 bases; nucleotides not matched to a gene: 9. This CDR3 contains 16 residues. CDR3 in amino acids: CASSLSGVVSPYEQYF. The CDR3 DNA follows: TGTGCCAGCAGCTTAAGCGGGGTCGTTTCCCCCTACGAGCAGTACTTC.

The chain couples TRBV7-2 to TRBJ1-2; 8 bases are a match to TRBD1. Trimming at V came to 1 base and at J to 8 bases, leaving 12 bases not matched to a gene. Germline V gene lookup returns CDR1 SGHTA and CDR2 FQGNSA. This CDR3 is built from 16 residues. The chain's CDR3 is CASSLVSWAGGGGYTF. The CDR3 region has the DNA TGTGCCAGCAGCTTAGTTTCTTGGGCAGGGGGCGGGGGCTACACCTTC. Full variable domain (outside the CDR3, taken from reference TRBV7-2 and TRBJ1-2): GAGVSQSPSNKVTEKGKDVELRCDPISGHTALYWYRQSLGQGLEFLIYFQGNSAPDKSGLPSDRFSAERTGGSVSTLTIQRTQQEDSAVYLCASSLVSWAGGGGYTFGSGTRLTVV.

The chain has TRBV7-8 and TRBJ2-7, with D tentatively TRBD1 (6 bases). The V end was cut by 7 bases, the J end by 7 bases, with 23 bases between. This CDR3 spans 15 amino acids. Germline CDR1 is SGHVS and CDR2 is FQNEAQ. CDR3 residues: CASTQTGQGFREQYF. CDR3 nucleotides: TGTGCCAGCACCCAGACCGGGCAGGGGTTCCGAGAGCAGTACTTC.

This clone was counted between two and nine times. CDR3 protein: CASSTPGQVNTGELFF. The DNA of the CDR3 is TGTGCCAGCAGCACTCCGGGACAGGTCAACACCGGGGAGCTGTTTTTT. The genes are TRBV9 and TRBJ2-2; TRBD1 matches at 8 bases. After removal of 4 bases from V and 2 bases from J, the junction contained 7 bases not matched to a gene. The length of the CDR3 is 16 residues. Germline V CDR1 and CDR2: SGDLS, YYNGEE.

The V gene is TRBV19, the J gene TRBJ2-7; perhaps TRBD1 as D (6 bases). This CDR3 has 16 residues. The V end was cut by 0 bases, the J end by 4 bases, with 16 bases between. Germline V gene data show CDR1 as LNHDA and CDR2 as SQIVND (reference sequence). CDR3 sequence (DNA): TGTGCCAGTAGTATAGATGGGCAGGGGTTTAGGTACGAGCAGTACTTC. Translation: CASSIDGQGFRYEQYF.

The rearrangement joins TRBV9 to TRBJ2-1, with D possibly matching TRBD1 (6 bases). V was cut by 1 base and J by 6 bases, with 14 bases left in between. The CDR3 runs 15 residues. Germline CDR1 and CDR2: SGDLS and YYNGEE. This CDR3 reads CASSVTGQELNEQFF. CDR3 nucleotides: TGTGCCAGCAGCGTAACAGGGCAGGAGCTCAATGAGCAGTTCTTC. Full variable domain (outside the CDR3, taken from reference TRBV9 and TRBJ2-1): DSGVTQTPKHLITATGQRVTLRCSPRSGDLSVYWYQQSLDQGLQFLIQYYNGEERAKGNILERFSAQQFPDLHSELNLSSLELGDSALYFCASSVTGQELNEQFFGPGTRLTVL.

This chain uses TRBV5-1 with TRBJ1-3; D remains unclear. The CDR3 has 16 amino acids. Germline V gene sequence: CDR1 SGHRS, CDR2 YFSETQ. Trimming removed 4 bases from V and 0 bases from J, with 14 bases in between. DNA of the CDR3: TGCGCCAGCAGCGCCTTGTTAGAAACCTCTGGAAACACCATATATTTT. Encoded protein: CASSALLETSGNTIYF. Full variable domain (outside the CDR3, taken from reference TRBV5-1 and TRBJ1-3): KAGVTQTPRYLIKTRGQQVTLSCSPISGHRSVSWYQQTPGQGLQFLFEYFSETQRNKGNFPGRFSGRQFSNSRSEMNVSTLELGDSALYLCASSALLETSGNTIYFGEGSWLTVV.

The CDR3 DNA reads TGTGCCAGAAGCTTCGACCGACCGAGCGCCTCTGGAAACACCATATATTTT. It codes for CARSFDRPSASGNTIYF. The gene calls are TRBV5-3 and TRBJ1-3; D ambiguous. TRBV5-3 is flagged as an ORF with uncertain function. The CDR3 loop spans 17 amino acids. V dropped 2 bases and J dropped 0 bases, with 15 bases sitting between them.

The J gene is TRBJ1-3, the V gene TRBV5-4; the D is unclear. Germline lookup yields CDR1 SGHNT and CDR2 YYREEE (reference sequence). Trimming removed 2 bases from V and 0 bases from J, with 9 bases in between. This CDR3 is 15 amino acids long. CDR3 in amino acids: CASSFKGSSGNTIYF. The CDR3 DNA reads TGTGCCAGCAGCTTTAAAGGGAGCTCTGGAAACACCATATATTTT.

The chain carries TRBV7-7 and TRBJ2-5; D remains ambiguous. CDR3 length equals 15 residues. Trimming removed 1 base from V and 2 bases from J, with 11 bases in between. Germline V gene data show CDR1 as SSHAT and CDR2 as FNYEAQ (reference sequence). CDR3: CASSLERVGQETQYF. Here the CDR3 DNA reads TGTGCCAGCAGCTTAGAACGGGTTGGTCAAGAGACCCAGTACTTC.

The rearrangement links TRBV18 to TRBJ2-7, with 7 bases fitting TRBD2. The CDR3 runs to 15 residues. CDR1 and CDR2 (germline): KGHSH, LQKENI. J was trimmed by 0 bases and V by 1 base; bases with no gene match: 3. The CDR3 region is CASSPRAGSSYEQYF. The CDR3 DNA reads as TGTGCCAGCTCACCACGAGCGGGGAGCTCCTACGAGCAGTACTTC.

The rearrangement uses TRBV18 and TRBJ1-1; D ambiguous. V was pared by 3 bases and J by 0 bases, with 11 bases between. Germline lookup yields CDR1 KGHSH and CDR2 LQKENI. The CDR3 totals 15 residues. CDR3 sequence (DNA): TGTGCCAGCTCACCGTCGGAGGGAGTGAACACTGAAGCTTTCTTT. It is translated as CASSPSEGVNTEAFF.

The chain couples TRBV28 to TRBJ1-2; TRBD1 matches 7 bases. Germline V lookup: CDR1 MDHEN, CDR2 SYDVKM. V dropped 6 bases and J dropped 6; count of bases not matched to a gene: 4. The CDR3 runs to 12 residues. In nucleotides, the CDR3 is TGTGCCAGCAGGCAGGGGGGTGATGGCTACACCTTC. It is translated as CASRQGGDGYTF.

V gene TRBV6-1 combines with J gene TRBJ2-7, with TRBD2 matching 11 bases. The length of the CDR3 is 17 residues. CDR1 is MNHNS, CDR2 SASEGT, per germline. The trim removed 2 bases at V and 0 bases at J, leaving 6 bases unmatched. In nucleotides, the CDR3 is TGTGCCAGCAGTGAATGGGGGGGGACTAGCGGCTCCTACGAGCAGTACTTC. Translated, it gives CASSEWGGTSGSYEQYF.

This sequence joins TRBV5-4 and TRBJ2-1, with 9 bases identical to TRBD1. The CDR3 is 14 residues long. CDR1 is SGHNT, CDR2 YYREEE, per germline (reference sequence). The ends lost 3 bases at V and 8 bases at J; junction bases unmatched: 6. The DNA for the CDR3 is TGTGCCAGCAGCTCGCCGGACAGGGGCCATGAGCAGTTCTTC. This translates into CASSSPDRGHEQFF.

V and J are TRBV2 and TRBJ1-5; D unresolved. Trimming took off 5 bases at V and 0 bases at J, with 11 bases between the two ends. The CDR3 is 15 amino acids. Germline CDR1 reads SNHLY; CDR2 reads FYNNEI. The DNA of the CDR3 is TGTGCCAGCAGTTTACGACACGCTAGCAATCAGCCCCAGCATTTT. It is translated as CASSLRHASNQPQHF.

This clone was found a few times. V usage is TRBV7-9 and J usage is TRBJ1-3; unclear D gene. Trimming took 1 base from V and 0 from J, leaving 10 bases between them. The CDR3 extends over 16 amino acids. The germline gives CDR1 SEHNR, CDR2 FQNEAQ (reference sequence). The CDR3 here is CASSLVSGNSGNTIYF. For the CDR3, the DNA is TGTGCCAGCAGCTTAGTTTCGGGAAACTCTGGAAACACCATATATTTT.

The chain is built from TRBV6-1 and TRBJ1-2; D not certain. V was clipped by 1 base and J by 8 bases, with 11 bases between them. The CDR3 spans 13 residues. Germline assignment: CDR1 MNHNS and CDR2 SASEGT. The CDR3 nucleotides are TGTGCCAGCAGTGAAGTCTCCTATTACGGCTACACCTTC. Protein product: CASSEVSYYGYTF.